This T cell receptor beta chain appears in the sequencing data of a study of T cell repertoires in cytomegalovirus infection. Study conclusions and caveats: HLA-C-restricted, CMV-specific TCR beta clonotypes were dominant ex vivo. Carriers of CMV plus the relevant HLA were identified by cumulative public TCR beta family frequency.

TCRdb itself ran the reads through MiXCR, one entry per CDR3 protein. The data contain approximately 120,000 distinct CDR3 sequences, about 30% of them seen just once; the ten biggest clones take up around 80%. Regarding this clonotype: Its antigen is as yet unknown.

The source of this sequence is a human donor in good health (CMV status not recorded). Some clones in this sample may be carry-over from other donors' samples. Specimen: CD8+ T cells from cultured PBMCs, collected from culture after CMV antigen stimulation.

CDR3 bases: TGTGCCAGCAGCGTCGGACAGGTCGGGAACACTGAAGCTTTCTTT. It yields the protein CASSVGQVGNTEAFF. The gene calls are TRBV9 and TRBJ1-1; 7 bases match TRBD1. J was trimmed by 1 base and V by 2 bases; bases with no gene match: 5. The CDR3 runs 15 residues. Looked up from germline, CDR1 is SGDLS and CDR2 is YYNGEE.